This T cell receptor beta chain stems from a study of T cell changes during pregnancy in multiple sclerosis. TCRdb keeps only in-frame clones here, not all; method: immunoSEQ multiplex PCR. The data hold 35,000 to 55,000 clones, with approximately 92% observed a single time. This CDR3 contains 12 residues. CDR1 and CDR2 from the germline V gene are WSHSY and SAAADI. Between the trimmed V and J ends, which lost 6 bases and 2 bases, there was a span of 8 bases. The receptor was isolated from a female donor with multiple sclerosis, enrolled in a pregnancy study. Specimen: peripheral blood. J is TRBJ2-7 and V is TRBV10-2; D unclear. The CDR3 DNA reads TGCGCCAGCAGCTCCGGGCCCTACGAGCAGTACTTC. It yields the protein CASSSGPYEQYF.